This passage covers 21 T cell receptor beta chains from one sample sequenced in a study of a mutant IDH1 vaccine in newly diagnosed glioma (dated by TCRdb to the early 2020s). Which antigens these TCRs recognize remains unknown. In the paper's terms, the time point label means: week 11, during vaccination. Every vaccine dose consisted of 300 ug of a 20-mer mutant IDH1 peptide in Montanide, administered subcutaneously together with topical imiquimod. Library preparation used the immunoSEQ multiplex PCR assay. The clones in this table, taken by TCRdb from immuneACCESS, are in-frame only. Not every clone is retained; where verified, under half of the shortfall comes from an unresolved V gene, and the cause of the rest is unknown. Present in this sample are about 120,000 clones, roughly 90% of which were seen just once. The ten top clones hold 0.55% to 0.7% of the sample. Sequences were derived from PBMCs, sampled from a glioma patient whose treatment included an IDH1 peptide vaccine. The receptors shown here come from a woman in her fifties or sixties with glioma.

This clone was detected only once. J is TRBJ2-7 and V is TRBV7-8; D tentatively fits TRBD1 or TRBD2 (5 bases each). The ends were cut back, 6 bases at V and 2 bases at J, with 17 bases in the middle. CDR1 and CDR2 from the germline V gene are SGHVS and FQNEAQ. CDR3 size: 15 residues. CDR3 in amino acids: CASSATGPNPYEQYF. The CDR3 bases are TGTGCCAGCAGTGCGACGGGACCGAATCCCTACGAGCAGTACTTC.

The V call is TRBV5-4, the J call TRBJ2-2, with a tentative D call TRBD1 (6 bases). CDR3 length equals 16 residues. CDR1 SGHNT and CDR2 YYREEE come from the germline V gene (reference sequence). The V gene lost 2 bases and the J gene lost 1 base, with 12 bases spanning the gap. CDR3: CASSFARGGNTGELFF. CDR3 DNA sequence: TGTGCCAGCAGCTTCGCCAGGGGTGGGAACACCGGGGAGCTGTTTTTT. Full variable domain (remainder filled in from reference TRBV5-4 and TRBJ2-2): ETGVTQSPTHLIKTRGQQVTLRCSSQSGHNTVSWYQQALGQGPQFIFQYYREEENGRGNFPPRFSGLQFPNYSSELNVNALELDDSALYLCASSFARGGNTGELFFGEGSRLTVL.

This chain uses TRBV28 with TRBJ2-3, with 8 bases aligning to TRBD2. The ends lost 4 bases at V and 3 bases at J; junction bases unmatched: 6. The CDR3 loop spans 15 amino acids. CDR1 and CDR2 (germline): MDHEN, SYDVKM. CDR3 residues: CASSSRGGRTDTQYF. The CDR3 DNA reads TGTGCCAGCAGTTCCCGGGGCGGGAGGACAGATACGCAGTATTTT.

This clone was seen only once. The genes are TRBV2 and TRBJ1-5; TRBD1 matches at 10 bases. CDR3 size: 14 residues. The germline gives CDR1 SNHLY, CDR2 FYNNEI. J gave up 4 bases and V 6 bases, and 3 bases lay outside the gene matches. The DNA of the CDR3 is TGTGCCAGCAGCGGACAGGGGGGAAATCAGCCCCAGCATTTT. It yields the protein CASSGQGGNQPQHF.

The chain has TRBV9 and TRBJ2-3; TRBD2 might be the D (6 bases). V was cut by 2 bases and J by 6 bases, with 13 bases left in between. The CDR3 has 14 amino acids. Per the germline V gene, CDR1 is SGDLS and CDR2 is YYNGEE. The CDR3 coding sequence is TGTGCCAGCAGCGTTTCCGGGGGTTACGATACGCAGTATTTT. Residues: CASSVSGGYDTQYF.

This clone appeared once. V is TRBV19 and J is TRBJ2-3; 9 bases agree with TRBD1. V lost 6 bases to trimming and J lost 5 bases; unmatched junction nucleotides: 15. CDR3 length: 17 amino acids. Germline V lookup: CDR1 LNHDA, CDR2 SQIVND (reference sequence). CDR3 amino acids: CASREGQGYLRGDTQYF. The DNA for the CDR3 is TGTGCCAGTAGAGAGGGACAGGGATATTTACGGGGAGATACGCAGTATTTT. The complete variable domain, with remaining parts taken from reference TRBV19 and TRBJ2-3, reads DGGITQSPKYLFRKEGQNVTLSCEQNLNHDAMYWYRQDPGQGLRLIYYSQIVNDFQKGDIAEGYSVSREKKESFPLTVTSAQKNPTAFYLCASREGQGYLRGDTQYFGPGTRLTVL.

The chain is built from TRBV5-1 and TRBJ2-5; 9 bases align to TRBD1. Germline V gene sequence: CDR1 SGHRS, CDR2 YFSETQ. The CDR3 contains 13 residues. The V gene end was trimmed by 3 bases and the J gene end by 5 bases; junction bases not matched to a gene: 2. CDR3: CASSSGQGETQYF. DNA of the CDR3: TGCGCCAGCAGCTCGGGACAGGGCGAGACCCAGTACTTC.

The J gene is TRBJ2-1, the V gene TRBV7-6, with 8 nucleotides matching TRBD1. The junction had 9 bases not matched to a gene; V was cut back by 1 base and J by 4 bases. Germline V CDR1 and CDR2: SGHVS, FNYEAQ. This CDR3 comprises 17 residues. DNA of the CDR3: TGTGCCAGCAGCTTAGTCCTTACAGGGGGACGGTACAATGAGCAGTTCTTC. It is translated as CASSLVLTGGRYNEQFF.

The rearrangement uses TRBV7-9 and TRBJ2-3; 9 nucleotides align to TRBD1. Germline CDR1 is SEHNR and CDR2 is FQNEAQ (reference sequence). Trimming took 5 bases from V and 4 from J; bases not matched to a gene: 13. The CDR3 extends over 17 amino acids. The chain's CDR3 is CASSPASGQGYPDTQYF. The CDR3 nucleotides are TGTGCCAGCAGCCCAGCCTCGGGACAGGGATATCCAGATACGCAGTATTTT.

The J gene is TRBJ1-2, the V gene TRBV5-6; D gene unclear. The germline V gene has CDR1 SGHDT and CDR2 YYEEEE. The V and J ends lost 0 bases and 2 bases respectively, with 5 bases between them. CDR3 length equals 13 residues. The CDR3 bases are TGTGCCAGCAGCTTGGGGCCCAACTATGGCTACACCTTC. Protein sequence: CASSLGPNYGYTF.

The chain carries TRBV27 and TRBJ2-7; D possibly corresponds to TRBD2 (6 bases). This CDR3 is built from 13 residues. Germline CDR1 MNHEY, CDR2 SMNVEV (reference sequence). Trimming left V 8 bases short and J 3 bases short, with 14 bases between. CDR3 coding DNA: TGTGCCAGCGCTGGGGGACTGATCTACGAGCAGTACTTC. Translating gives CASAGGLIYEQYF.

The rearrangement joins TRBV28 to TRBJ1-4; D remains unclear. The germline gives CDR1 MDHEN, CDR2 SYDVKM. The CDR3 loop spans 12 amino acids. V was trimmed by 7 bases and J by 11 bases, leaving 14 bases between them. CDR3 loop: CASTDRSAKLFF. The CDR3 DNA is TGTGCCAGCACGGACCGGTCAGCCAAACTGTTTTTT.

The J gene is TRBJ1-5, the V gene TRBV27; no clear D gene. This CDR3 comprises 13 residues. The germline V and J ends were trimmed by 3 bases and 7 bases, with 10 bases remaining between them. CDR1 is MNHEY and CDR2 is SMNVEV in the germline V gene (reference sequence). CDR3: CASSFERFQPQHF. The DNA of the CDR3 is TGTGCCAGCAGTTTTGAAAGGTTCCAGCCCCAGCATTTT.

The rearrangement links TRBV27 to TRBJ2-2; D tentatively reads TRBD1 or TRBD2 (5 bases each). Germline CDR1 is MNHEY and CDR2 is SMNVEV (reference sequence). CDR3 size: 14 residues. The V gene lost 2 bases and the J gene lost 5 bases, with 9 bases spanning the gap. The CDR3 loop reads CASSLVGATGELFF. The CDR3 DNA reads as TGTGCCAGCAGTTTAGTCGGGGCGACCGGGGAGCTGTTTTTT.

The chain carries TRBV16 and TRBJ2-2; no reliable D call. CDR3 size: 14 residues. V gave up 5 bases and J gave up 2 bases, with 9 bases separating them. Germline values: CDR1 KGHSY, CDR2 FQNENV. CDR3 in DNA: TGTGCCAGCAGCTTGGGCACTAACACCGGGGAGCTGTTTTTT. It translates to CASSLGTNTGELFF.

The CDR3 sequence is CASSRPQGAGLGNEKLFF. In DNA, the CDR3 is TGTGCCAGCAGCCGACCTCAGGGGGCTGGTTTGGGTAATGAAAAACTGTTTTTT. The chain recombines TRBV14 with TRBJ1-4; 8 positions match TRBD1. The CDR3 covers 18 residues. Germline values: CDR1 SGHDN, CDR2 FVKESK. V lost 4 bases, J lost 4 bases, and 14 bases stayed unmatched.

The chain joins TRBV28 to TRBJ2-1; 9 bases fit TRBD2. This CDR3 spans 15 amino acids. CDR1 and CDR2 (germline): MDHEN, SYDVKM. The junction had 8 bases not matched to a gene; V was cut back by 8 bases and J by 3 bases. Here the CDR3 reads CASAIQREDYNEQFF. CDR3 bases: TGTGCCAGCGCCATTCAGCGGGAGGACTACAATGAGCAGTTCTTC. The variable domain in full, completed from reference TRBV28 and TRBJ2-1, reads DVKVTQSSRYLVKRTGEKVFLECVQDMDHENMFWYRQDPGLGLRLIYFSYDVKMKEKGDIPEGYSVSREKKERFSLILESASTNQTSMYLCASAIQREDYNEQFFGPGTRLTVL.

CDR3 DNA sequence: TGTGCCAGCAGTTATGAGACAGCTTATACTGAAGCTTTCTTT. Its translation is CASSYETAYTEAFF. The rearrangement uses TRBV6-6 and TRBJ1-1, with a possible D match to TRBD1 (5 bases). Per the germline V gene, CDR1 is MNHNY and CDR2 is SVGAGI (reference sequence). The CDR3 contains 14 residues. V was shortened by 3 bases and J by 5 bases, with 13 bases between the two germline ends.

This clone was recorded only once. The V and J genes are TRBV19 and TRBJ2-1; either TRBD1 or TRBD2 may fit D (5 bases each). The germline V gene encodes CDR1 LNHDA and CDR2 SQIVND (reference sequence). There are 14 residues in the CDR3. Between the trimmed V and J ends, which lost 8 bases and 5 bases, there was a span of 16 bases. The CDR3 loop is CASQPGTQDNEQFF. In DNA form, the CDR3 reads TGTGCCAGTCAGCCGGGGACCCAAGACAATGAGCAGTTCTTC.

The V gene is TRBV2, the J gene TRBJ1-1; D uncertain. Germline V lookup: CDR1 SNHLY, CDR2 FYNNEI. The CDR3 has 13 amino acids. Trimming took 1 base from V and 3 from J, leaving 6 bases between them. The CDR3 nucleotides are TGTGCCAGCAGTGAAGTGCGGGACACTGAAGCTTTCTTT. Translation gives CASSEVRDTEAFF. Full variable domain (rest looked up from reference TRBV2 and TRBJ1-1): EPEVTQTPSHQVTQMGQEVILRCVPISNHLYFYWYRQILGQKVEFLVSFYNNEISEKSEIFDDQFSVERPDGSNFTLKIRSTKLEDSAMYFCASSEVRDTEAFFGQGTRLTVV.

The chain couples TRBV18 to TRBJ2-2; the D gene is possibly TRBD2 (5 bases). Germline assignment: CDR1 KGHSH and CDR2 LQKENI. CDR3 length equals 16 residues. V was shortened by 2 bases and J by 1 base, with 11 bases between the two germline ends. This chain's CDR3 is CASSPWLAMNTGELFF. Here the CDR3 DNA reads TGTGCCAGCTCACCATGGTTAGCGATGAACACCGGGGAGCTGTTTTTT.